A selection of T cell receptor beta chains follows, all from one sample in a study of blood T cell repertoires in COVID-19. Sequenced by immunoSEQ multiplex PCR; TCRdb stores in-frame clones only, minus some. The sample lists 140,000 or so clones, approximately 84% occurring once. Material for sequencing was PBMCs or T cells enriched from blood (not recorded which). These receptors originate from a woman aged 45-59 years with acute COVID-19. CDR3s include the opening cysteine and the closing phenylalanine or tryptophan. The order of the fields is D gene, V gene, clone size, J gene, CDR3 DNA, CDR3 protein. The D gene is left open where the match is weak. Not every row has a clone size; where given, it reads once, few, many or a size class.

>TRBD2|TRBV5-1|.|TRBJ2-1
TGCGCCAGCGGATATAGCGGGAGATTCAATGAGCAGTTCTTC
CASGYSGRFNEQFF
>TRBD1|TRBV5-1|.|TRBJ1-3
TGCGCCAGCAGCTTGGGACAGGGATTTACTGGAAACACCATATATTTT
CASSLGQGFTGNTIYF
>.|TRBV6-2/TRBV6-3|.|TRBJ1-5
TGTGCCAGCAGCTCCGGAGTTCAGCCCCAGCATTTT
CASSSGVQPQHF
>.|TRBV19|.|TRBJ2-4
TGTGCCAGTAGTATAGTTTTTCGGCGGGGGCTAGCCAAAAACATTCAGTACTTC
CASSIVFRRGLAKNIQYF
>.|TRBV14|.|TRBJ2-1
TGTGCCAGCAGCCTAGGACTAAGCTCCTACAATGAGCAGTTCTTC
CASSLGLSSYNEQFF
>TRBD2|TRBV27|.|TRBJ2-1
TGTGCCAGCAGTTCGGGACTAGCTTCCTACAATGAGCAGTTCTTC
CASSSGLASYNEQFF
>.|TRBV5-1|.|TRBJ2-6
TGCGCCAGCAGCTTCGACACTTCCTCTTTTCAGGCCAACGTCCTGACTTTC
CASSFDTSSFQANVLTF
>TRBD2|TRBV9|.|TRBJ2-1
TGTGCCAGCAGCGCGGGACTAGCGGGAGTCGGGCGCTACAATGAGCAGTTCTTC
CASSAGLAGVGRYNEQFF
>.|TRBV5-1|.|TRBJ1-1
TGCGCCAGCAGCCCAGTTCCGGACGGGGGGAACACTGAAGCTTTCTTT
CASSPVPDGGNTEAFF
>.|TRBV3-1/TRBV3-2|once|TRBJ2-7
TGTGCCAGCAGCGCCAAAAGGGGCCCTGCCTACGAGCAGTACTTC
CASSAKRGPAYEQYF
>TRBD2|TRBV5-1|.|TRBJ2-7
TGCGCCAGCAGCTTGAATAGCGGGACTCACTACGAGCAGTACTTC
CASSLNSGTHYEQYF
>TRBD2|TRBV5-6|.|TRBJ2-1
TGTGCCAGCAGCTTGATCGCTTCCCTAGCGGTGAGTTACAATGAGCAGTTCTTC
CASSLIASLAVSYNEQFF
>TRBD2|TRBV5-4|once|TRBJ2-1
TGTGCCAGCAGCCCGGCCAGCGGGACCTACAATGAGCAGTTCTTC
CASSPASGTYNEQFF
>TRBD1|TRBV2|many|TRBJ2-7
TGTGCCAGCACCCCAGCTCGGGGACAGGGTGCCGAGCAGTACTTC
CASTPARGQGAEQYF
>TRBD2|TRBV11-1|.|TRBJ2-1
TGTGCCAGCAGCCGACGACTAGCGGGAGGGCCTCGGGAGCAGTTCTTC
CASSRRLAGGPREQFF
>TRBD2|TRBV5-1|.|TRBJ2-7
TGCGCCAGCAGCCCACTAGCGGACCAACCTTACGAGCAGTACTTC
CASSPLADQPYEQYF
>.|TRBV5-4|.|TRBJ2-5
TGTGCCAGCAGCTCTCCGGCCTACGGGGACTCCCAAGAGACCCAGTACTTC
CASSSPAYGDSQETQYF
>.|TRBV27|.|TRBJ2-7
TGTGCCAGCAGTTTTAGCCCCTACGAGCAGTACTTC
CASSFSPYEQYF
>TRBD1|TRBV12-3/TRBV12-4|once|TRBJ1-2
TGTGCCAGCAGAAGACAGGGAGGCTATGGCTACACCTTC
CASRRQGGYGYTF
>.|TRBV19|once|TRBJ1-3
TGTGCCAGTAGCGCGTCCCGGGAGAGCTCTGGAAACACCATATATTTT
CASSASRESSGNTIYF
>.|TRBV29-1|.|TRBJ2-3
TGCAGCGCTCGTATAGATACGCAGTATTTT
CSARIDTQYF
>.|TRBV11-2|.|TRBJ2-7
TGTGCCAGCAGCTTGCCTAGCTCCCCCTACGAGCAGTACTTC
CASSLPSSPYEQYF
>TRBD1|TRBV3-1/TRBV3-2|few|TRBJ1-2
TGTGCCAGCAGCCAAGATTCAGGGACAGCTGATGGCTACACCTTC
CASSQDSGTADGYTF
>TRBD1|TRBV30|.|TRBJ1-2
TGTGCCTGGGGGGACAGGGGTAGCTATGGCTACACCTTC
CAWGDRGSYGYTF
>TRBD1|TRBV6-6|.|TRBJ1-2
TGTGCCAGCAGTCCCCGGACAGGGGGAGAAGCTAACTATGGCTACACCTTC
CASSPRTGGEANYGYTF
>.|TRBV9|.|TRBJ2-2
TGTGCCAGCAGCGTCGGTCCTCGGGACGGGGAGCTGTTTTTT
CASSVGPRDGELFF
>.|TRBV19|.|TRBJ2-7
TGTGCCAGTAGTATACCGGGAACCTACGAGCAGTACTTC
CASSIPGTYEQYF
>TRBD1|TRBV12-3/TRBV12-4|.|TRBJ1-2
TGTGCCAGCAGACCGACAGGGTACTATGGCTACACCTTC
CASRPTGYYGYTF
>TRBD1|TRBV7-9|.|TRBJ1-4
TGTGCCAGCAGCCCCGGGACAGGGAATGAAAAACTGTTTTTT
CASSPGTGNEKLFF
>TRBD1|TRBV2|.|TRBJ1-6
TGTGCCATACAAGGGGGCACGGGAAATTCACCCCTCCACTTT
CAIQGGTGNSPLHF
>.|TRBV3-1/TRBV3-2|.|TRBJ2-2
TGTGCCAGCAGCCGCCCCGCCGGCGGGATCACCGGGGAGCTGTTTTTT
CASSRPAGGITGELFF
>.|TRBV7-9|.|TRBJ1-1
TGTGCCAGCAGCAGACCCCCAGGGAACACTGAAGCTTTCTTT
CASSRPPGNTEAFF
>.|TRBV2|.|TRBJ2-3
TGTGCCAGCAGTGATCACGCGGCAGGGATCACAGATACGCAGTATTTT
CASSDHAAGITDTQYF
>.|TRBV11-3|.|TRBJ1-1
TGTGCCAGCAGCTATTCTGGAGGGGCGGGGGAAGCTTTCTTT
CASSYSGGAGEAFF
>.|TRBV5-1|few|TRBJ1-3
TGCGCCAGCAGCATGCTCGGGGGGGCATCTGGAAACACCATATATTTT
CASSMLGGASGNTIYF
>.|TRBV9|.|TRBJ1-3
TGTGCCAGCAGCGTGGCAGGGTTCGGAAACACCATATATTTT
CASSVAGFGNTIYF
>.|TRBV3-1/TRBV3-2|.|TRBJ2-1
TGTGCCAGCAGCCAAGGCCTTATTACCGCGGGCAATGAGCAGTTCTTC
CASSQGLITAGNEQFF
>TRBD2|TRBV6-1|.|TRBJ2-1
TGTGCCAGCAGTGAACGAGCTAGCGGGGCGTACAATGAGCAGTTCTTC
CASSERASGAYNEQFF
>.|TRBV27|.|TRBJ1-2
TGTGCCAGCAGCACGTTTTTCGGGGCTAACTATGGCTACACCTTC
CASSTFFGANYGYTF
>.|TRBV4-1|few|TRBJ2-7
TGCGCCAGCAGCGTACAGGACGTGGGCAGTGCCTACTACGAGCAGTACTTC
CASSVQDVGSAYYEQYF
>TRBD2|TRBV5-1|.|TRBJ2-5
TGCGCCAGCAGCCCGGGGGGGAGTTCCACAGAGACCCAGTACTTC
CASSPGGSSTETQYF
>.|TRBV28|.|TRBJ2-5
TGTGCCAGCAGGTCCCCTAGCGCGGGGGAGACCCAGTACTTC
CASRSPSAGETQYF
>.|TRBV11-3|few|TRBJ2-2
TGTGCCAGCAGCACCCGGACAGCCGGGGAGCTGTTTTTT
CASSTRTAGELFF
>TRBD1|TRBV19|.|TRBJ1-1
TGTGCCAGTAGTATTCAGGGGGCGAACACTGAAGCTTTCTTT
CASSIQGANTEAFF
>TRBD2|TRBV7-3|.|TRBJ2-7
TGTGCCAGCAGCTTATCCGGCGCTAGCGGTTTGGGCGAGCAGTACTTC
CASSLSGASGLGEQYF
>.|TRBV30|.|TRBJ2-3
TGTGCCTGGAGTGTAACATCGAATACGCAGTATTTT
CAWSVTSNTQYF
>.|TRBV7-7|.|TRBJ2-5
TGTGCTAGCAGTTCCGACAGGCAAGAGACCCAGTACTTC
CASSSDRQETQYF
>TRBD1|TRBV2|few|TRBJ2-5
TGTGCCAGCAAGGACAGGGAAGAGACCCAGTACTTC
CASKDREETQYF
>TRBD1|TRBV19|few|TRBJ2-2
TGTGCCAGTAGCCCAGACAGGGCTGGCGAAGGCGGGGAGCTGTTTTTT
CASSPDRAGEGGELFF
>.|TRBV7-9|.|TRBJ2-7
TGTGCCAGCAAACGGGAGATGGGGGCCTACGAGCAGTACTTC
CASKREMGAYEQYF
>.|TRBV5-5|.|TRBJ2-1
TGTGCCAGCAGCTTTGGACAGAGCTCCTACAATGAGCAGTTCTTC
CASSFGQSSYNEQFF
>TRBD1|TRBV9|few|TRBJ1-4
TGTGCCAGCAGCTCAGGGGCGTTGGGACAGTCTAATGAAAAACTGTTTTTT
CASSSGALGQSNEKLFF
>.|TRBV9|.|TRBJ1-6
TGTGCCAGCAGCCCCCAGTTACAGGTGGATAATTCACCCCTCCACTTT
CASSPQLQVDNSPLHF
>TRBD2|TRBV7-9|.|TRBJ2-1
TGTGCCAGCACCTCGGCTAGCGGGAGTCTATTCAATGAGCAGTTCTTC
CASTSASGSLFNEQFF
>.|TRBV27|.|TRBJ2-6
TGTGCCAGCAGTTCCTGGGACAAACCTGGGGCCAACGTCCTGACTTTC
CASSSWDKPGANVLTF